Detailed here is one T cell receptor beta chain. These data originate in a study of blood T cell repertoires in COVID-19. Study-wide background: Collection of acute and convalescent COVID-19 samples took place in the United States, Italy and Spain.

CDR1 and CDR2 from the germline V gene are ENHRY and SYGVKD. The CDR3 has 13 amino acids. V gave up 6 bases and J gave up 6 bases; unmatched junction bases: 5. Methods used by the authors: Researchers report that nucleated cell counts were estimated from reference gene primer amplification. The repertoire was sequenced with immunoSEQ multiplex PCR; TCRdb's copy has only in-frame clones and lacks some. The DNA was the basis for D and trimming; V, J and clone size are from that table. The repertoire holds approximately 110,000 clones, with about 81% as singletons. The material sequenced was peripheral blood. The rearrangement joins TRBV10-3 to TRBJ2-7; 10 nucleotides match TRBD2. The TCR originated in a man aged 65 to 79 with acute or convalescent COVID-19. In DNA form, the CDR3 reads TGTGCCATCAGGCCTAGCGGGAGTGGCGAGCAGTACTTC. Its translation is CAIRPSGSGEQYF.